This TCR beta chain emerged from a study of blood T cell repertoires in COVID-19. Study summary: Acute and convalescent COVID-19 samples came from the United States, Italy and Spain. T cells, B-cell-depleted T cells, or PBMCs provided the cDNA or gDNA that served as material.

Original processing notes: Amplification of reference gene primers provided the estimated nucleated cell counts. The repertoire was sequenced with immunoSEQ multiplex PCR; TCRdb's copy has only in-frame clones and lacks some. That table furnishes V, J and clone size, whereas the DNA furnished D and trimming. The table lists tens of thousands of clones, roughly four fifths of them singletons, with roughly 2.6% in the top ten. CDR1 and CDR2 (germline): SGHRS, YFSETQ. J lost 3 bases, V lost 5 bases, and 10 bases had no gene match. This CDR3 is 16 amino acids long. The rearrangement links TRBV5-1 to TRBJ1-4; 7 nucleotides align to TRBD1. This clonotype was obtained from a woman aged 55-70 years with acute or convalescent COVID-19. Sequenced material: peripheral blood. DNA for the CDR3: TGCGCCAGCAGTACGACAGGGAAGTTGCCTAATGAAAAACTGTTTTTT. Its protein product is CASSTTGKLPNEKLFF.